A selection of T cell receptor beta chains follows, all from one sample in a study of T cell responses to AZD1222 COVID-19 vaccine. Only in-frame clones appear in the TCRdb table, and some are missing; sequencing was by immunoSEQ multiplex PCR. The data contain around 150,000 clones, approximately 93% of them singletons. The sample here was peripheral blood, taken 28 days after the second AZD1222 dose. These receptors were obtained from an adult who received the AZD1222 COVID-19 vaccine. Each CDR3 is given with its conserved first and last residue. Fields, in order: V gene, clone size, J gene, D gene, CDR3 protein, CDR3 DNA. D genes are given only for firm matches. Some rows mark clone size as missing; the rest say once, few, many or name a class of expanded clone.

V: TRBV4-2
size: few
J: TRBJ1-5
D: TRBD1
CDR3: CASSQGGDRFIDRRNQPQHF
DNA: TGTGCCAGCAGCCAAGGAGGGGACAGGTTTATTGATAGACGCAATCAGCCCCAGCATTTT

V: TRBV6-5
size: NA
J: TRBJ2-7
D: NA
CDR3: CASSPGQRRGEQYF
DNA: TGTGCCAGCAGCCCAGGACAGCGGCGGGGCGAGCAGTACTTC

V: TRBV5-4
size: NA
J: TRBJ1-2
D: NA
CDR3: CASSLVGGSGYGYTF
DNA: TGTGCCAGCAGCTTGGTCGGGGGGTCGGGGTATGGCTACACCTTC

V: TRBV5-3
size: NA
J: TRBJ1-1
D: NA
CDR3: CARSLGQFAKKDTEAFF
DNA: TGTGCCAGAAGCTTGGGGCAGTTTGCTAAGAAAGACACTGAAGCTTTCTTT

V: TRBV18
size: once
J: TRBJ1-2
D: TRBD1
CDR3: CASSPGQGAVLRHYGYTF
DNA: TGTGCCAGCTCACCTGGACAGGGGGCTGTTCTTCGTCACTATGGCTACACCTTC

V: TRBV15
size: NA
J: TRBJ1-2
D: NA
CDR3: CATSRDPGGSYGYTF
DNA: TGTGCCACCAGCAGAGATCCGGGCGGTTCATATGGCTACACCTTC

V: TRBV16
size: NA
J: TRBJ1-2
D: TRBD1
CDR3: CASTPGQGARGYTF
DNA: TGTGCCAGCACACCGGGACAGGGGGCGAGAGGCTACACCTTC

V: TRBV27
size: NA
J: TRBJ1-4
D: NA
CDR3: CASSYQQNEKLFF
DNA: TGTGCCAGCAGTTATCAACAGAATGAAAAACTGTTTTTT

V: TRBV2
size: NA
J: TRBJ2-3
D: NA
CDR3: CASSDRGQSTDTQYF
DNA: TGTGCCAGCAGTGACAGGGGTCAGAGCACAGATACGCAGTATTTT

V: TRBV2
size: NA
J: TRBJ2-7
D: TRBD2
CDR3: CASGGPAGGREQYF
DNA: TGTGCCAGCGGCGGTCCAGCGGGAGGGCGCGAGCAGTACTTC

V: TRBV5-1
size: NA
J: TRBJ2-3
D: TRBD2
CDR3: CASSLLAGGGTDTQYF
DNA: TGCGCCAGCAGCTTGCTAGCGGGAGGAGGCACAGATACGCAGTATTTT

V: TRBV6-6
size: NA
J: TRBJ1-4
D: NA
CDR3: CASNEGGSNEKLFF
DNA: TGTGCCAGCAATGAGGGTGGATCTAATGAAAAACTGTTTTTT

V: TRBV19
size: medium-sized
J: TRBJ2-7
D: NA
CDR3: CASSPQGSFYEQYF
DNA: TGTGCCAGTAGTCCACAGGGTTCCTTCTACGAGCAGTACTTC

V: TRBV12-3/TRBV12-4
size: NA
J: TRBJ1-1
D: NA
CDR3: CASSSRGDTEAFF
DNA: TGTGCCAGCAGTAGCAGGGGTGACACTGAAGCTTTCTTT

V: TRBV2
size: once
J: TRBJ1-2
D: NA
CDR3: CASRGRNGYTF
DNA: TGTGCCAGCAGAGGACGGAATGGCTACACCTTC

V: TRBV4-1
size: NA
J: TRBJ2-2
D: NA
CDR3: CASSLFITGELFF
DNA: TGCGCCAGCAGCCTCTTTATCACCGGGGAGCTGTTTTTT

V: TRBV7-9
size: NA
J: TRBJ1-1
D: TRBD1
CDR3: CASSLGTGDPNTEAFF
DNA: TGTGCCAGCAGCTTAGGGACAGGGGATCCGAACACTGAAGCTTTCTTT

V: TRBV9
size: NA
J: TRBJ2-5
D: NA
CDR3: CASSPRLGETQYF
DNA: TGTGCCAGCAGCCCTCGTTTGGGGGAGACCCAGTACTTC

V: TRBV5-1
size: NA
J: TRBJ2-5
D: NA
CDR3: CASSLEDETQYF
DNA: TGCGCCAGCAGCTTGGAAGATGAGACCCAGTACTTC

V: TRBV6-2/TRBV6-3
size: NA
J: TRBJ1-1
D: NA
CDR3: CASSLRTENTEAFF
DNA: TGTGCCAGCAGTCTCCGGACAGAGAACACTGAAGCTTTCTTT

V: TRBV2
size: NA
J: TRBJ2-2
D: NA
CDR3: CASSVSSGELFF
DNA: TGTGCCAGCAGCGTATCATCCGGGGAGCTGTTTTTT

V: TRBV5-8
size: NA
J: TRBJ1-5
D: TRBD1
CDR3: CASSLGGTGTGNQPQHF
DNA: TGTGCCAGCAGCTTGGGAGGCACCGGGACAGGGAATCAGCCCCAGCATTTT

V: TRBV7-2
size: NA
J: TRBJ1-2
D: NA
CDR3: CASSPHRDYGYTF
DNA: TGTGCCAGCAGCCCCCATCGGGACTATGGCTACACCTTC

V: TRBV28
size: NA
J: TRBJ1-5
D: TRBD1
CDR3: CASRKGQGSNQPQHF
DNA: TGTGCCAGCAGAAAAGGACAGGGTAGCAATCAGCCCCAGCATTTT

V: TRBV19
size: NA
J: TRBJ1-2
D: TRBD1
CDR3: CASSIGTVGQNYGYTF
DNA: TGTGCCAGTAGTATCGGGACAGTGGGACAAAACTATGGCTACACCTTC

V: TRBV5-1
size: NA
J: TRBJ1-1
D: TRBD1
CDR3: CASSLTGTGNTEAFF
DNA: TGCGCCAGCAGCCTGACCGGGACAGGGAACACTGAAGCTTTCTTT

V: TRBV6-2/TRBV6-3
size: NA
J: TRBJ2-1
D: TRBD2
CDR3: CASSYRPGLAEVNEQFF
DNA: TGTGCCAGCAGTTACCGACCGGGACTAGCGGAAGTCAATGAGCAGTTCTTC

V: TRBV9
size: NA
J: TRBJ1-5
D: NA
CDR3: CASSVAGDQPQHF
DNA: TGTGCCAGCAGCGTAGCCGGGGATCAGCCCCAGCATTTT

V: TRBV27
size: once
J: TRBJ1-2
D: NA
CDR3: CASSFSGVYGYTF
DNA: TGTGCCAGCAGTTTTTCCGGGGTCTATGGCTACACCTTC

V: TRBV7-2
size: NA
J: TRBJ1-1
D: NA
CDR3: CASSLVFADTEAFF
DNA: TGTGCCAGCAGCTTAGTTTTTGCGGACACTGAAGCTTTCTTT

V: TRBV27
size: once
J: TRBJ1-4
D: NA
CDR3: CASSAGGRGVEKLFF
DNA: TGTGCCAGCTCGGCAGGAGGTCGGGGCGTCGAAAAACTGTTTTTT